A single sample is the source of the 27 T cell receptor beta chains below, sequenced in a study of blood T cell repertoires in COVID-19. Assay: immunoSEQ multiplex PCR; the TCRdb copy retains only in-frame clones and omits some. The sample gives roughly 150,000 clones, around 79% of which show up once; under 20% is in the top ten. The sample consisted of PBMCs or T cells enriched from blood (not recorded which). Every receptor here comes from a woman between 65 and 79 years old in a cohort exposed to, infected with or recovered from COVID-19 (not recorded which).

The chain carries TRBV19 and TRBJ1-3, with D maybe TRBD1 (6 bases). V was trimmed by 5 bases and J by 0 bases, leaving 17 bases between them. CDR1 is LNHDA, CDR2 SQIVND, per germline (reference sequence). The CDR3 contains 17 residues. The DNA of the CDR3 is TGTGCCAGTAGTCCCAGGACAGACGTGTTCTCTGGAAACACCATATATTTT. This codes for CASSPRTDVFSGNTIYF.

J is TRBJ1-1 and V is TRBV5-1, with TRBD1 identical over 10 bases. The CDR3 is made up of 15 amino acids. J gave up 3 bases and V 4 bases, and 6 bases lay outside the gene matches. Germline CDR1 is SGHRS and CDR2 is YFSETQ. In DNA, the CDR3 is TGCGCCAGCAGCGTGACAGGGGGCAGGGACACTGAAGCTTTCTTT. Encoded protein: CASSVTGGRDTEAFF.

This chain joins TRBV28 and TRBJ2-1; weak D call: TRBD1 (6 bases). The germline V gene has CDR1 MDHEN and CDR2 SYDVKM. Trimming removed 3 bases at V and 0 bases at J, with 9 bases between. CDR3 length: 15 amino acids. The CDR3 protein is CASSLYRASYNEQFF. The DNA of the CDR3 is TGTGCCAGCAGTTTGTACAGGGCCTCCTACAATGAGCAGTTCTTC.

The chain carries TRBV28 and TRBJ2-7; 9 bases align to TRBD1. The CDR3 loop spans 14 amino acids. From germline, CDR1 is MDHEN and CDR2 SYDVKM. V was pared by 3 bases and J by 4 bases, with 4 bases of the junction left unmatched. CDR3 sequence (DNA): TGTGCCAGCAGTTTCTCCGGGACAGGGTACGAGCAGTACTTC. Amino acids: CASSFSGTGYEQYF.

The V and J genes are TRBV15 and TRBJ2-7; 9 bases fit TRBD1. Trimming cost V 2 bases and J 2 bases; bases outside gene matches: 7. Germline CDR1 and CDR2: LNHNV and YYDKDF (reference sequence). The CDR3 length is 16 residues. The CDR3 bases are TGTGCCACCAGCAGACGCCGGGACAGGGTGCCCTACGAGCAGTACTTC. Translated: CATSRRRDRVPYEQYF.

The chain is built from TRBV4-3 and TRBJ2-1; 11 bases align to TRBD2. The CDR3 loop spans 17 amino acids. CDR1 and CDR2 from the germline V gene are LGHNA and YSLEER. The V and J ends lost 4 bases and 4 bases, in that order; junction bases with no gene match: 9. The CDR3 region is CASSPRVAGGQYNEQFF. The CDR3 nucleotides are TGCGCCAGCAGCCCCAGGGTAGCGGGAGGGCAATACAATGAGCAGTTCTTC.

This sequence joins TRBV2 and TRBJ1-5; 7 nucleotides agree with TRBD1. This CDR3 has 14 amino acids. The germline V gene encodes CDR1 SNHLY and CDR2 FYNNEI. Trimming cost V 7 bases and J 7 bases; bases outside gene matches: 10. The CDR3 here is CASKRQGGGQPQHF. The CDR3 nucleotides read TGTGCCAGCAAGAGACAGGGCGGAGGGCAGCCCCAGCATTTT.

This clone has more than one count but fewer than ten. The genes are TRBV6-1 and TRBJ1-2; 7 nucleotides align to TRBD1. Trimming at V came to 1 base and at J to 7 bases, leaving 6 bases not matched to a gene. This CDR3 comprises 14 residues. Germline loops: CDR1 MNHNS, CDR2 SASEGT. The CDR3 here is CASSEVGQEFGYTF. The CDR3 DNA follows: TGTGCCAGCAGTGAAGTAGGACAGGAGTTTGGCTACACCTTC.

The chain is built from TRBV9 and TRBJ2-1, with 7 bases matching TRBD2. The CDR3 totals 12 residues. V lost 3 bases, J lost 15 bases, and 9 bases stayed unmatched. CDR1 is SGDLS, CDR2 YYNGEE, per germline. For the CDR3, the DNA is TGTGCCAGCAGCGCAGGGACTATTCCGCGGTTCTTC. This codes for CASSAGTIPRFF. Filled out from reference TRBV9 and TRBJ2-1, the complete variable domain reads DSGVTQTPKHLITATGQRVTLRCSPRSGDLSVYWYQQSLDQGLQFLIQYYNGEERAKGNILERFSAQQFPDLHSELNLSSLELGDSALYFCASSAGTIPRFFGPGTRLTVL.

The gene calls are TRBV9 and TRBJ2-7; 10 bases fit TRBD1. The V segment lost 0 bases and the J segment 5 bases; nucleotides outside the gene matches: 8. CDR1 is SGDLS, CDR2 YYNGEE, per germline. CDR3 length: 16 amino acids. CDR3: CASSVAGGQGFHEQYF. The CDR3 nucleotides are TGTGCCAGCAGCGTAGCGGGGGGACAGGGGTTCCACGAGCAGTACTTC.

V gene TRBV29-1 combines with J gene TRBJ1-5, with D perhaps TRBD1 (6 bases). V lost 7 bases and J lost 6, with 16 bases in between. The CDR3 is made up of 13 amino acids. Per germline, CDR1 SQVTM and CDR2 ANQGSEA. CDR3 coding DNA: TGCAGCGGGGGAGGGGGTTCGGGTCAGCCCCAGCATTTT. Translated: CSGGGGSGQPQHF.

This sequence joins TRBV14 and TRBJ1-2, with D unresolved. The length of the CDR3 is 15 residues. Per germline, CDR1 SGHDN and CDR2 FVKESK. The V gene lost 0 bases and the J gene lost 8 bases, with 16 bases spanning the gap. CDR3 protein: CASSQDSRSGSGYTF. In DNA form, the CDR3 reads TGTGCCAGCAGCCAAGATTCCAGGTCCGGATCGGGCTACACCTTC.

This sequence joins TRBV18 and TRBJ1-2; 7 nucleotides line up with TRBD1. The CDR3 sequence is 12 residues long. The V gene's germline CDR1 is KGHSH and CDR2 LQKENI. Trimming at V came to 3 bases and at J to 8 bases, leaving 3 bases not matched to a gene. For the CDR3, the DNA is TGTGCCAGCTCACCGGGACAGTCCGGCTACACCTTC. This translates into CASSPGQSGYTF. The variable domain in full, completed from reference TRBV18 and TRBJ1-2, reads NAGVMQNPRHLVRRRGQEARLRCSPMKGHSHVYWYRQLPEEGLKFMVYLQKENIIDESGMPKERFSAEFPKEGPSILRIQQVVRGDSAAYFCASSPGQSGYTFGSGTRLTVV.

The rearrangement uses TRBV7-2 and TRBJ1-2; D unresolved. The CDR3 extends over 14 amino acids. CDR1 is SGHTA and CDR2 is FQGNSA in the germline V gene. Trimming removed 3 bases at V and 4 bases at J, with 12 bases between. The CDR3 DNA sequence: TGTGCCAGCAGCTTTCCAGGCCCGGCCTATGGCTACACCTTC. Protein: CASSFPGPAYGYTF.

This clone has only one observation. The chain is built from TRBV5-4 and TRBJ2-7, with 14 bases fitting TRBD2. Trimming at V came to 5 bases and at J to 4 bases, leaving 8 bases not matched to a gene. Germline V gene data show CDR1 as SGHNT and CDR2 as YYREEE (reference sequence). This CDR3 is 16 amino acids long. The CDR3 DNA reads TGTGCCAGCAGTGCCGGGACTAGCGGGAGACGGTACGAGCAGTACTTC. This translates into CASSAGTSGRRYEQYF. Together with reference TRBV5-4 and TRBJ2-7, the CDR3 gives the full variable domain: ETGVTQSPTHLIKTRGQQVTLRCSSQSGHNTVSWYQQALGQGPQFIFQYYREEENGRGNFPPRFSGLQFPNYSSELNVNALELDDSALYLCASSAGTSGRRYEQYFGPGTRLTVT.

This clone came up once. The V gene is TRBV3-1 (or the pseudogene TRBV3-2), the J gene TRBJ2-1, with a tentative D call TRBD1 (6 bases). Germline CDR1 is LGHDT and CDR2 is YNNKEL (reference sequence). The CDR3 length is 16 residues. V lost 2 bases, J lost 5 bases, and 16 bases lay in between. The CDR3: CASSQSQGYGHNEQFF. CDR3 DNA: TGTGCCAGCAGCCAATCCCAGGGGTACGGGCACAATGAGCAGTTCTTC.

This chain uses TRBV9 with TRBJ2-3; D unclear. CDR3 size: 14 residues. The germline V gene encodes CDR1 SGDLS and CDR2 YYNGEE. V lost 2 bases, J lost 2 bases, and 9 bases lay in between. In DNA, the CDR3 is TGTGCCAGCAGCGTCGCCGGAGACACAGATACGCAGTATTTT. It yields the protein CASSVAGDTDTQYF.

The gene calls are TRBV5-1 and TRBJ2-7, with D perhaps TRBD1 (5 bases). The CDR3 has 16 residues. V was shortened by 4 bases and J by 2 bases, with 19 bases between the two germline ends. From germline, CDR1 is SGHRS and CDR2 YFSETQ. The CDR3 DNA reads TGCGCCAGCAGCCCGGACCCAGGGCCTTTTACCTACGAGCAGTACTTC. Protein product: CASSPDPGPFTYEQYF.

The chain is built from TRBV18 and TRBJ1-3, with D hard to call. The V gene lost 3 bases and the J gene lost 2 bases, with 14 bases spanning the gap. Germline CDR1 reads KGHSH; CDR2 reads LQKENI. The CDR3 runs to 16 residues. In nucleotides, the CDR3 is TGTGCCAGCTCACCGGCGCAACCCGGGGCTGGAAACACCATATATTTT. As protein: CASSPAQPGAGNTIYF.

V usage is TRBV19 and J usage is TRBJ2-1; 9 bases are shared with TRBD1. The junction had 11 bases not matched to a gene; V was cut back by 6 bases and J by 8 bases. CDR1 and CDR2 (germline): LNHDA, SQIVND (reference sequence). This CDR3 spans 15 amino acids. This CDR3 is CASRTGRDRVHEQFF. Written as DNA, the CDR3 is TGTGCCAGTAGAACCGGAAGGGACAGGGTGCATGAGCAGTTCTTC.

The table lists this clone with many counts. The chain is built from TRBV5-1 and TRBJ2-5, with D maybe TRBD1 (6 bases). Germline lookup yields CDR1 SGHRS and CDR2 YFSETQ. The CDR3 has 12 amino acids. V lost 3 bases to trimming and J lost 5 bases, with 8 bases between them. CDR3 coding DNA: TGCGCCAGCAGCTACAGGGATGAGACCCAGTACTTC. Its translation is CASSYRDETQYF. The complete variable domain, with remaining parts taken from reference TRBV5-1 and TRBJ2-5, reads KAGVTQTPRYLIKTRGQQVTLSCSPISGHRSVSWYQQTPGQGLQFLFEYFSETQRNKGNFPGRFSGRQFSNSRSEMNVSTLELGDSALYLCASSYRDETQYFGPGTRLLVL.

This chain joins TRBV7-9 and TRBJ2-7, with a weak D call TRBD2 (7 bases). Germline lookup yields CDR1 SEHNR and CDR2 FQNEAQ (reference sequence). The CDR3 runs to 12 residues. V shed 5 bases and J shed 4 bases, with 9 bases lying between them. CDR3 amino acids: CASSRGAYEQYF. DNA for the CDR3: TGTGCCAGCAGCCGGGGGGCTTACGAGCAGTACTTC.

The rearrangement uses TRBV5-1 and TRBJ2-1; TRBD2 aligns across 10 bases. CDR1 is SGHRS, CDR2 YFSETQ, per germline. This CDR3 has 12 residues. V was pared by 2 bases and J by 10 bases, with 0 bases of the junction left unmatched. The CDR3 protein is CASSFSGREQFF. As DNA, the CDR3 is TGCGCCAGCAGCTTTAGCGGGAGGGAGCAGTTCTTC.

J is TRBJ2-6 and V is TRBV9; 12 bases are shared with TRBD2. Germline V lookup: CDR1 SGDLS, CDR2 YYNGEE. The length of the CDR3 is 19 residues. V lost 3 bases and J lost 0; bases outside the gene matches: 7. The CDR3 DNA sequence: TGTGCCAGCAGCGGAGGAGGACTAGCGGGGTACTCTGGGGCCAACGTCCTGACTTTC. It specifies CASSGGGLAGYSGANVLTF.

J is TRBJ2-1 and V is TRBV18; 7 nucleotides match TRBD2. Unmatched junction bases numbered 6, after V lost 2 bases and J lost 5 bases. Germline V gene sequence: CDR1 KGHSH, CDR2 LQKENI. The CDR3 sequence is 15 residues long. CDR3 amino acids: CASSPTPRGDNEQFF. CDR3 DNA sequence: TGTGCCAGCTCACCAACCCCCCGGGGGGACAATGAGCAGTTCTTC.

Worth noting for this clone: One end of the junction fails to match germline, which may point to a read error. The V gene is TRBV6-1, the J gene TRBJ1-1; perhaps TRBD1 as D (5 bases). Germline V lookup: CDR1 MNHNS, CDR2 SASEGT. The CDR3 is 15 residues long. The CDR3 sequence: CASSEGARRNTEAFF. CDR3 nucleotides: TGTGCCAGCAGCGAAGGGGCCAGGCGAAACACTGAAGCTTTCTTT.

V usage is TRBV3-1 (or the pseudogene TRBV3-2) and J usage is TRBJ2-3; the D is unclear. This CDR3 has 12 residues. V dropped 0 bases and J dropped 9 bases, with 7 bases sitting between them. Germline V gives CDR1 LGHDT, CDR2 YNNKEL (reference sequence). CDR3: CASSQDRWTQYF. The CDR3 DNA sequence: TGTGCCAGCAGCCAAGACAGGTGGACGCAGTATTTT.